This T cell receptor (beta chain) came from a study of blood T cell repertoires in COVID-19. Looking at the study overall: The study drew acute and convalescent COVID-19 samples from the United States, Italy and Spain.

Germline CDR1 is SGHNT and CDR2 is YYREEE (reference sequence). This CDR3 is 16 amino acids long. V shed 0 bases, J shed 1 base, and the junction held 5 bases outside the gene matches. This clone was counted between two and nine times. How the authors handled the data: Reference gene primer amplification yielded estimated nucleated cell counts. Using immunoSEQ multiplex PCR, the repertoire was profiled, and TCRdb retains in-frame clones only, with some absent. V and J calls and clone size come straight from that table; D and trimming were deduced from the DNA. The sample has 55,000 to 75,000 clones, 80% to 85% seen once.

The material sequenced was peripheral blood. The TCR was taken from an elderly man with COVID-19, enrolled during active disease. The J gene is TRBJ2-5, the V gene TRBV5-4, with 8 bases lining up with TRBD1. The CDR3 nucleotides read TGTGCCAGCAGCTTGGCGACAGGGGCCCTCCAAGAGACCCAGTACTTC. This gives the protein CASSLATGALQETQYF.